This section outlines one TCR beta chain sequence together with its context. The data are from a study of cytomegalovirus exposure and HLA in healthy donors. Assay: immunoSEQ multiplex PCR; the TCRdb copy retains only in-frame clones and omits some. The data contain hundreds of thousands of clones, 80% to 85% of them singletons. The trim removed 5 bases at V and 4 bases at J, leaving 1 base unmatched. CDR1 MNHEY and CDR2 SMNVEV come from the germline V gene (reference sequence). The CDR3 extends over 14 amino acids. This chain links TRBV27 with TRBJ2-1; 11 nucleotides match TRBD2. Specimen: PBMCs. This TCR was sampled from a woman aged 30 to 39 in good health and CMV-seropositive. CDR3 bases: TGTGCCAGCAGTCGACTAGCGGGATACAATGAGCAGTTCTTC. It is translated as CASSRLAGYNEQFF.